Presented here are 4 T cell receptor beta chains from one specimen sequenced in a study of T cells in Graves' hyperthyroidism and ophthalmopathy. RNA transcripts served as the template for amplifying TCR beta CDR3 regions. The HTBI primer set was used in a first-round RT-PCR of the TCR CDR3. TCRdb itself ran the multiplex PCR reads through MiXCR, one entry per CDR3 protein. The repertoire has hundreds of thousands of distinct CDR3 sequences, 35% to 45% of them found once; the top ten carry more than 7%. The sequenced sample was blood. These receptors all stem from a man aged 18 to 35 with Graves' hyperthyroidism.

This clonotype was seen at least ten times. The V gene is TRBV10-3, the J gene TRBJ1-5; tentatively, D is TRBD1 (5 bases). This CDR3 comprises 14 residues. Germline lookup yields CDR1 ENHRY and CDR2 SYGVKD. The V and J ends lost 4 bases and 6 bases respectively, with 13 bases between them. CDR3 residues: CAISARGGGQPQHF. For the CDR3, the DNA is TGTGCCATCAGTGCTCGGGGCGGGGGTCAGCCCCAGCATTTT.

The sample holds many counts of this clonotype. V and J are TRBV9 and TRBJ1-5; 8 bases are a match to TRBD1. The CDR3 sequence is 14 residues long. Germline V gene lookup returns CDR1 SGDLS and CDR2 YYNGEE. The ends lost 0 bases at V and 6 bases at J; junction bases unmatched: 2. The DNA for the CDR3 is TGTGCCAGCAGCGTAGGGACAGGGAGTCAGCCCCAGCATTTT. This translates into CASSVGTGSQPQHF.

The chain is built from TRBV19 and TRBJ1-6, with D unclear. Germline CDR1 reads LNHDA; CDR2 reads SQIVND (reference sequence). The V end was cut by 6 bases, the J end by 13 bases, with 22 bases between. The CDR3 spans 15 residues. CDR3 nucleotide sequence: TGTGCCAGTAGCGATCCGAGACGGGCCGTCCTCCCCCTCCACTTT. Its protein product is CASSDPRRAVLPLHF.

The chain uses TRBV19 and TRBJ1-5; 11 positions match TRBD1. From germline, CDR1 is LNHDA and CDR2 SQIVND (reference sequence). Trimming took 6 bases from V and 2 from J; bases not matched to a gene: 3. CDR3 length: 15 residues. The CDR3 region is CASRDRGLGNQPQHF. The DNA of the CDR3 is TGTGCCAGTAGGGACAGGGGGCTCGGCAATCAGCCCCAGCATTTT.